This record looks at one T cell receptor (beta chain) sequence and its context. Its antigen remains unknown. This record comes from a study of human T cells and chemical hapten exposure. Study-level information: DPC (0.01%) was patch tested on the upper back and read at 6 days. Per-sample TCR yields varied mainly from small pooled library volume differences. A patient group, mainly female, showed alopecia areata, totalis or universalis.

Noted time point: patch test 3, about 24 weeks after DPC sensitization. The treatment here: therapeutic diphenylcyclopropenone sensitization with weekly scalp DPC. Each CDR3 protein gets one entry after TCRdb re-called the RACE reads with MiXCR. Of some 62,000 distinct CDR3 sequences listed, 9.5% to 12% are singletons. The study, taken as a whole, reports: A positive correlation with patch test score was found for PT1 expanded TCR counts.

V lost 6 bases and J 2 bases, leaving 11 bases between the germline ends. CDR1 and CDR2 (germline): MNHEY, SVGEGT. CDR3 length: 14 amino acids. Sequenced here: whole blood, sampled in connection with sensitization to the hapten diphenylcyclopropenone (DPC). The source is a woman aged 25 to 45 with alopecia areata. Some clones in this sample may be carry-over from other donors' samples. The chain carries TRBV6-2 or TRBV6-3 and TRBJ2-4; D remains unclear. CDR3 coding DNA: TGTGCCAGCAGCCACCCCTCGACCAAAAACATTCAGTACTTC. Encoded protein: CASSHPSTKNIQYF.